A selection of T cell receptor beta chains follows, all from one sample in a study of cytomegalovirus exposure and HLA in healthy donors. The data were produced by immunoSEQ multiplex PCR, yet TCRdb's version contains in-frame clones alone and is incomplete. The table lists fewer than 150,000 clones, approximately 83% of them singletons. Sample: PBMCs. The receptors come from a man in his forties or fifties in good health and CMV-seropositive. CDR3s include the opening cysteine and the closing phenylalanine or tryptophan. The order of the fields is V gene, clone size, D gene, J gene, CDR3 DNA, CDR3 protein. The D gene is left open where the match is weak. The listing skips clone size in some rows; elsewhere it reads once, few, many or a size class.

v_gene: TRBV5-1
abundance: few
d_gene: TRBD1
j_gene: TRBJ2-7
CDR3nt: TGCGCCAGCAGCTGGGGACAGGGTGGTCCCTACGAGCAGTACTTC
CDR3aa: CASSWGQGGPYEQYF

v_gene: TRBV28
abundance: .
d_gene: TRBD1
j_gene: TRBJ2-2
CDR3nt: TGTGCCAGCAGCCCCTTACCTGGGACAGGGGGCACCGGGGAGCTGTTTTTT
CDR3aa: CASSPLPGTGGTGELFF

v_gene: TRBV9
abundance: .
d_gene: .
j_gene: TRBJ1-1
CDR3nt: TGTGCCAGCAGCGTAGGTGCGGTTACTGAAGCTTTCTTT
CDR3aa: CASSVGAVTEAFF

v_gene: TRBV2
abundance: .
d_gene: TRBD1
j_gene: TRBJ1-1
CDR3nt: TGTGCCAGCCAGTACAGGGGCTTCACTGAAGCTTTCTTT
CDR3aa: CASQYRGFTEAFF

v_gene: TRBV4-1
abundance: few
d_gene: TRBD1
j_gene: TRBJ2-7
CDR3nt: TGCGCCAGCAGCCATAGGACAGGGCCCTACGAGCAGTACTTC
CDR3aa: CASSHRTGPYEQYF

v_gene: TRBV12-5
abundance: few
d_gene: TRBD2
j_gene: TRBJ2-1
CDR3nt: TGTGCTAGTGGTTTCGGACTAGCGGGAGGGGAGCAGTTCTTC
CDR3aa: CASGFGLAGGEQFF

v_gene: TRBV28
abundance: .
d_gene: .
j_gene: TRBJ2-1
CDR3nt: TGTGCCAGCAGTCAGTTTTATGAGCAGTTCTTC
CDR3aa: CASSQFYEQFF

v_gene: TRBV10-1
abundance: .
d_gene: .
j_gene: TRBJ2-1
CDR3nt: TGCGCCAGCAGTGAGTCTAGCGGCAATGAGCAGTTCTTC
CDR3aa: CASSESSGNEQFF

v_gene: TRBV7-2
abundance: few
d_gene: TRBD1
j_gene: TRBJ1-2
CDR3nt: TGTGCCAGCAGCACGCGGACAGGCGAAGGCTATGGCTACACCTTC
CDR3aa: CASSTRTGEGYGYTF

v_gene: TRBV6-6
abundance: once
d_gene: TRBD2
j_gene: TRBJ2-1
CDR3nt: TGTGCCAGCAGAGCCGGGACTAGCGGGGGGGCCGGTGAGCAGTTCTTC
CDR3aa: CASRAGTSGGAGEQFF

v_gene: TRBV30
abundance: few
d_gene: .
j_gene: TRBJ2-7
CDR3nt: TGTGCCTGGAGAGGGAGCTCCTACGAGCAGTACTTC
CDR3aa: CAWRGSSYEQYF

v_gene: TRBV4-3
abundance: .
d_gene: .
j_gene: TRBJ1-6
CDR3nt: TGCGCCAGCAGCCAAGACAGGGGTTCACCCCTCCACTTT
CDR3aa: CASSQDRGSPLHF

v_gene: TRBV4-3
abundance: .
d_gene: TRBD2
j_gene: TRBJ2-2
CDR3nt: TGCGCCAGCAGCCAAGGGACTAGGGTAATCGCGAACACCGGGGAGCTGTTTTTT
CDR3aa: CASSQGTRVIANTGELFF

v_gene: TRBV9
abundance: few
d_gene: .
j_gene: TRBJ2-1
CDR3nt: TGTGCCAGCAGCGCAACTTACAAGGGGACCTACAATGAGCAGTTCTTC
CDR3aa: CASSATYKGTYNEQFF